This T cell receptor beta chain was retrieved from a study of beta chain features in type 1 diabetes. Study overall: Sorted cells examined across all samples numbered roughly 99,000,000.

Germline CDR1 and CDR2: SGHRS and YFSETQ. V lost 4 bases, J lost 2 bases, and 2 bases stayed unmatched. CDR3 length: 14 amino acids. Study-wide points: A definitive answer on HLA type influencing TCRB rearrangement was not reached here. Researchers reported that naive, central memory and Treg TCRB repertoires appeared more similar in patients than in healthy donors. PCR might preferentially amplify shorter templates, equally in patients and controls.

What was sequenced were expressed TCRB transcripts, since all of the isolated RNA had been reverse transcribed. Method: immunoSEQ multiplex PCR; TCRdb's copy keeps in-frame clones and lacks some. The sample includes roughly 380,000 clones, about 18% seen only once; the top ten take approximately 0.041%. The sample holds a few counts of this clone. Its antigen remains unidentified. This specimen includes other DNA sequences encoding the same CDR3. The sequenced material came from naive CD4+ T cells from blood. The chain has TRBV5-1 and TRBJ1-1; TRBD1 matches at 10 bases. This receptor was identified in a woman between 18 and 29 years old in good health. The CDR3 DNA reads as TGCGCCAGCAGCCGGGACAGGGGAAACACTGAAGCTTTCTTT. Protein product: CASSRDRGNTEAFF. Full variable domain (outside the CDR3, taken from reference TRBV5-1 and TRBJ1-1): KAGVTQTPRYLIKTRGQQVTLSCSPISGHRSVSWYQQTPGQGLQFLFEYFSETQRNKGNFPGRFSGRQFSNSRSEMNVSTLELGDSALYLCASSRDRGNTEAFFGQGTRLTVV.